What follows is one T cell receptor (beta chain) and its context. This sample stems from a study of graft-versus-host responses after intestinal transplantation. Sequencing used immunoSEQ multiplex PCR; TCRdb keeps in-frame clones, though not all of them. Altogether roughly 20,000 clones are present, around 38% being singletons, with the ten largest covering under 2%. With around 200,000 irradiated, violet-dye-labeled stimulator cells, around 200,000 CFSE-labeled responder cells were plated. Researchers sorted proliferating CFSE-low CD3+CD4+ and CD3+CD8+ responders once the reaction had finished. The sample here was alloreactive CD8+ T cells from a mixed lymphocyte reaction culture, taken before intestinal transplant. Subset defined: CFSE-low proliferating T cells sorted from roughly 6-day pre-transplant mixed lymphocyte reaction (GvH or HvG direction). The sequence derives from a human patient who received an intestinal transplant.

The CDR3 sequence is CASSLWFDTQYF. DNA of the CDR3: TGTGCCAGCAGCTTATGGTTCGATACGCAGTATTTT. The J gene is TRBJ2-3, the V gene TRBV11-2; the D is unclear. Trimming stripped 2 bases from V and 6 bases from J, with 6 bases between. The CDR3 has 12 residues. Germline V gene lookup returns CDR1 SGHAT and CDR2 FQNNGV.